A single sample is the source of the 18 T cell receptor beta chains below, sequenced in a study of early stage breast cancer tumors. TCRdb keeps only in-frame clones here, not all; method: immunoSEQ multiplex PCR. Of roughly 53,000 clones in the sample, under 95% were seen once. Sequencing was carried out using blood. The receptors stem from a person between 70 and 80 years old with breast cancer.

The chain uses TRBV5-1 and TRBJ1-4; D not certain. Deletions cut 0 bases from V and 4 bases from J, with 7 bases between. Per the germline V gene, CDR1 is SGHRS and CDR2 is YFSETQ. The CDR3 is made up of 14 amino acids. In DNA, the CDR3 is TGCGCCAGCAGCTTGGCCACCGGTAATGAAAAACTGTTTTTT. Translation: CASSLATGNEKLFF.

The chain links TRBV19 to TRBJ1-5; 9 bases are a match to TRBD1. V was clipped by 2 bases and J by 13 bases; unmatched bases: 9. The CDR3 loop spans 14 amino acids. In germline, CDR1 is LNHDA, CDR2 SQIVND (reference sequence). CDR3 DNA sequence: TGTGCCAGTAGTATACGTCATAGGGACAGGGTTCAGCATTTT. Amino acid sequence: CASSIRHRDRVQHF.

This clone was recorded a few times. The chain carries TRBV23-1 and TRBJ1-4; D may be TRBD1 (6 bases). TRBV23-1 carries the ORF label, with uncertain function. CDR3 size: 16 residues. V lost 2 bases and J 7 bases, leaving 17 bases between the germline ends. This CDR3 reads CASSQGTSAFGEKLFF. The CDR3 region has the DNA TGCGCCAGCAGTCAAGGGACAAGTGCCTTTGGTGAAAAACTGTTTTTT.

This clone was detected a few times. The CDR3 here is CASRRDSMNTEAFF. The CDR3 nucleotides read TGCGCCAGCAGACGGGACAGCATGAACACTGAAGCTTTCTTT. The rearrangement uses TRBV5-1 and TRBJ1-1, with TRBD1 matching over 7 bases. Unmatched junction bases numbered 4, after V lost 5 bases and J lost 0 bases. Germline CDR1 reads SGHRS; CDR2 reads YFSETQ. The CDR3 extends over 14 amino acids.

The chain has TRBV5-1 and TRBJ2-6; D might be TRBD1 (6 bases). Looked up from germline, CDR1 is SGHRS and CDR2 is YFSETQ. CDR3 length: 16 residues. Trimming took 5 bases from V and 1 from J, leaving 13 bases between them. The CDR3 protein is CASSQTTGSGANVLTF. CDR3 DNA sequence: TGCGCCAGCAGTCAGACTACAGGGTCTGGGGCCAACGTCCTGACTTTC.

V gene TRBV5-6 combines with J gene TRBJ1-6; D is perhaps TRBD1 (5 bases). Germline V CDR1 and CDR2: SGHDT, YYEEEE. With 2 bases removed from V and 6 bases from J, the gap between germline ends came to 12 bases. This CDR3 contains 15 residues. The CDR3 DNA reads TGTGCCAGCAGCTTCGGGGGATGGGGTAATTCACCCCTCCACTTT. Residues: CASSFGGWGNSPLHF.

CDR3 region: CASSPSRGGLTEAFF. CDR3 nucleotide sequence: TGTGCCAGCAGCCCCTCGAGAGGGGGCCTTACTGAAGCTTTCTTT. The chain recombines TRBV9 with TRBJ1-1; 7 nucleotides agree with TRBD1. CDR3 length equals 15 residues. Looked up from germline, CDR1 is SGDLS and CDR2 is YYNGEE. J was trimmed by 5 bases and V by 4 bases; bases with no gene match: 11.

The gene calls are TRBV5-6 and TRBJ2-7, with unresolved D. V shed 4 bases and J shed 3 bases, with 8 bases lying between them. The CDR3 totals 12 residues. Germline loops: CDR1 SGHDT, CDR2 YYEEEE. CDR3 nucleotide sequence: TGTGCCAGCAGCGCTTCGCGCTACGAGCAGTACTTC. Protein sequence: CASSASRYEQYF. Drawing the rest from reference TRBV5-6 and TRBJ2-7, the complete variable domain is DAGVTQSPTHLIKTRGQQVTLRCSPKSGHDTVSWYQQALGQGPQFIFQYYEEEERQRGNFPDRFSGHQFPNYSSELNVNALLLGDSALYLCASSASRYEQYFGPGTRLTVT.

This clone occurred once. J is TRBJ1-1 and V is TRBV19; D uncertain. The CDR3 runs to 13 residues. Germline loops: CDR1 LNHDA, CDR2 SQIVND (reference sequence). Trimming cost V 4 bases and J 6 bases, with 12 bases left between them. The DNA of the CDR3 is TGTGCCAGTAGTACCTCGCGTGGGCCTGAAGCTTTCTTT. It specifies CASSTSRGPEAFF. The full variable domain, in which reference TRBV19 and TRBJ1-1 provide the parts outside the CDR3, is DGGITQSPKYLFRKEGQNVTLSCEQNLNHDAMYWYRQDPGQGLRLIYYSQIVNDFQKGDIAEGYSVSREKKESFPLTVTSAQKNPTAFYLCASSTSRGPEAFFGQGTRLTVV.

The V and J genes are TRBV18 and TRBJ2-7, with D possibly being TRBD2 (6 bases). CDR1 is KGHSH, CDR2 LQKENI, per germline. Between the trimmed V and J ends, which lost 8 bases and 6 bases, there was a span of 17 bases. CDR3 length equals 13 residues. The CDR3, as DNA: TGTGCCAGCACCCGGGACTCCCGGGCCGAGCAGTACTTC. It translates to CASTRDSRAEQYF.

This chain uses TRBV2 with TRBJ2-3, with D maybe TRBD2 (5 bases). Germline-derived CDR1 and CDR2 are SNHLY and FYNNEI. The CDR3 consists of 13 residues. With 6 bases removed from V and 2 bases from J, the gap between germline ends came to 9 bases. The CDR3 here is CASSPGFTDTQYF. The CDR3 nucleotides read TGTGCCAGCAGCCCGGGATTCACAGATACGCAGTATTTT.

This chain's CDR3 is CASSLGGDSTDTQYF. As DNA, the CDR3 is TGTGCCAGCAGCCTCGGGGGGGACAGCACAGATACGCAGTATTTT. The gene calls are TRBV7-7 and TRBJ2-3, with 8 nucleotides matching TRBD2. This CDR3 comprises 15 residues. V gave up 5 bases and J gave up 0 bases; unmatched junction bases: 4. In germline, CDR1 is SSHAT, CDR2 FNYEAQ (reference sequence). Supplemented by reference TRBV7-7 and TRBJ2-3, the full variable domain reads GAGVSQSPRYKVTKRGQDVTLRCDPISSHATLYWYQQALGQGPEFLTYFNYEAQPDKSGLPSDRFSAERPEGSISTLTIQRTEQRDSAMYRCASSLGGDSTDTQYFGPGTRLTVL.

J is TRBJ2-7 and V is TRBV7-9; D gene uncertain. V lost 1 base, J lost 5 bases, and 3 bases lay in between. From germline, CDR1 is SEHNR and CDR2 FQNEAQ (reference sequence). There are 11 residues in the CDR3. CDR3 in amino acids: CASSLVNEQYF. The CDR3 DNA sequence: TGTGCCAGCAGCTTAGTAAACGAGCAGTACTTC.

The sample holds one count of this clone. The chain employs TRBV5-1 and TRBJ1-1; D gene uncertain. The CDR3 is 15 residues long. Germline CDR1 and CDR2: SGHRS and YFSETQ. V was cut by 2 bases and J by 1 base, with 12 bases left in between. CDR3 in amino acids: CASSFRAIQNTEAFF. The CDR3 DNA reads as TGCGCCAGCAGCTTCCGTGCTATCCAGAACACTGAAGCTTTCTTT.

The V gene is TRBV9, the J gene TRBJ2-2; D is perhaps TRBD1 (6 bases). This CDR3 comprises 17 residues. From germline, CDR1 is SGDLS and CDR2 YYNGEE. Between the trimmed V and J ends, which lost 0 bases and 5 bases, there was a span of 17 bases. The CDR3 loop is CASSVDPQGLRTGELFF. The CDR3 DNA reads TGTGCCAGCAGCGTAGATCCGCAGGGGTTGCGAACCGGGGAGCTGTTTTTT. Looking up the rest from reference TRBV9 and TRBJ2-2 gives the full variable domain: DSGVTQTPKHLITATGQRVTLRCSPRSGDLSVYWYQQSLDQGLQFLIQYYNGEERAKGNILERFSAQQFPDLHSELNLSSLELGDSALYFCASSVDPQGLRTGELFFGEGSRLTVL.

This rearrangement joins TRBV15 to TRBJ1-1, with D maybe TRBD1 (6 bases). The CDR3 spans 15 residues. Germline CDR1 is LNHNV and CDR2 is YYDKDF (reference sequence). Deletions cut 3 bases from V and 1 base from J, with 12 bases between. In DNA form, the CDR3 reads TGTGCCACCAGCAGGAAGACAGGAGGGAACACTGAAGCTTTCTTT. Amino acids: CATSRKTGGNTEAFF.

The chain has TRBV28 and TRBJ1-2; 8 positions agree with TRBD1. The CDR3 extends over 17 amino acids. Germline loops: CDR1 MDHEN, CDR2 SYDVKM. With V trimmed by 5 bases and J by 4 bases, 15 bases remained unmatched. This CDR3 is CASSPGTGSSVRYGYTF. Written as DNA, the CDR3 is TGTGCCAGCAGTCCCGGGACAGGCTCGTCCGTCCGCTATGGCTACACCTTC.

The chain employs TRBV28 and TRBJ2-7; 9 bases agree with TRBD2. CDR1 and CDR2 (germline): MDHEN, SYDVKM. This CDR3 is built from 13 residues. The V gene end was trimmed by 6 bases and the J gene end by 7 bases; junction bases not matched to a gene: 7. In DNA, the CDR3 is TGTGCCAGCAGAGGGACTAGCCCTAGGGAGCAGTACTTC. It is translated as CASRGTSPREQYF.